This entry lists 28 T cell receptor beta chains sequenced from one sample in a study of response to subunit inactivated influenza vaccine. Each CDR3 protein gets one entry after TCRdb re-called the RT-PCR reads with MiXCR. The sample lists some 600,000 distinct CDR3 sequences, less than 15% occurring once. The sample consisted of PBMCs from blood, taken around 15 days before vaccination. These receptors originate from a man aged 45-65 years who received an inactivated influenza vaccine.

This clonotype has only a few counts. This chain uses TRBV20-1 with TRBJ1-2, with D unclear. The V gene's germline CDR1 is DFQATT and CDR2 SNEGSKA (reference sequence). V was clipped by 1 base and J by 3 bases, with 12 bases between them. This CDR3 contains 14 residues. In DNA, the CDR3 is TGCAGTGCTAGAGGAGGTTTGGGTGACTATGGCTACACCTTC. This gives the protein CSARGGLGDYGYTF.

The rearrangement links TRBV28 to TRBJ2-7; no firm D call. Between the trimmed V and J ends, which lost 9 bases and 4 bases, there was a span of 19 bases. The CDR3 is 14 amino acids. In germline, CDR1 is MDHEN, CDR2 SYDVKM. The CDR3, as DNA: TGTGCCAGTTTCACAACCGGGCCCCAGTACGAGCAGTACTTC. It codes for CASFTTGPQYEQYF. Based on the CDR3 plus reference TRBV28 and TRBJ2-7, the full variable domain is DVKVTQSSRYLVKRTGEKVFLECVQDMDHENMFWYRQDPGLGLRLIYFSYDVKMKEKGDIPEGYSVSREKKERFSLILESASTNQTSMYLCASFTTGPQYEQYFGPGTRLTVT.

The chain carries TRBV28 and TRBJ2-7; TRBD1 might be the D (6 bases). Germline loops: CDR1 MDHEN, CDR2 SYDVKM. The CDR3 has 12 amino acids. Trimming shortened V by 8 bases and J by 4 bases, and 12 bases separated the two germline ends. The CDR3, as DNA: TGTGCCAGCCGGCGGACAGTGTACGAGCAGTACTTC. As protein: CASRRTVYEQYF.

This clonotype was detected only a few times. This chain joins TRBV5-1 and TRBJ2-3; D possibly corresponds to TRBD1 (5 bases). The CDR3 totals 12 residues. Trimming left V 2 bases short and J 8 bases short, with 9 bases between. CDR1 and CDR2 from the germline V gene are SGHRS and YFSETQ. CDR3 protein: CASSFIQGTQYF. In DNA, the CDR3 is TGCGCCAGCAGCTTTATTCAGGGTACGCAGTATTTT.

This clonotype occurred a few times. J is TRBJ1-1 and V is TRBV12-3 or TRBV12-4; D gene unclear. The CDR3 extends over 14 amino acids. Trimming removed 5 bases at V and 1 base at J, with 11 bases between. The chain's CDR3 is CASSPQTRNTEAFF. The DNA for the CDR3 is TGTGCCAGCAGTCCGCAGACGAGGAACACTGAAGCTTTCTTT.

This chain joins TRBV6-2 or TRBV6-3 and TRBJ2-6, with D unresolved. CDR1 is MNHEY and CDR2 is SVGEGT in the germline V gene. The CDR3 consists of 16 residues. V was pared by 4 bases and J by 0 bases, with 10 bases between. The CDR3 here is CASSSLGTSGANVLTF. The CDR3 nucleotides are TGTGCCAGCAGTTCTCTAGGAACCTCTGGGGCCAACGTCCTGACTTTC.

The chain is built from TRBV28 and TRBJ2-7; possibly TRBD1 or TRBD2 for D (6 bases each). V lost 3 bases and J 0 bases, leaving 12 bases between the germline ends. This CDR3 contains 15 residues. The germline V gene has CDR1 MDHEN and CDR2 SYDVKM. This chain's CDR3 is CASSFNGGPSYEQYF. The CDR3 DNA reads TGTGCCAGCAGTTTTAATGGGGGGCCCTCCTACGAGCAGTACTTC.

The rearrangement joins TRBV2 to TRBJ1-2; 7 bases fit TRBD1. The CDR3 totals 13 residues. The germline gives CDR1 SNHLY, CDR2 FYNNEI. With V trimmed by 8 bases and J by 5 bases, 8 bases remained unmatched. The CDR3 DNA reads as TGTGCCAGCCTTTCTCAGGGGGGGTATGGCTACACCTTC. This translates into CASLSQGGYGYTF.

This clonotype appeared many times. The CDR3 DNA follows: TGTGCCAGCAGCTCCAACAGGGGTTATACGCAGTATTTT. As protein: CASSSNRGYTQYF. The rearrangement uses TRBV6-1 and TRBJ2-3, with 7 bases fitting TRBD1. Germline CDR1 and CDR2: MNHNS and SASEGT. CDR3 length: 13 residues. J gave up 7 bases and V 6 bases, and 7 bases lay outside the gene matches.

The table lists this clonotype with a few counts. This chain links TRBV28 with TRBJ1-2, with D perhaps matching TRBD1 (6 bases). Germline CDR1 is MDHEN and CDR2 is SYDVKM. V lost 7 bases and J 6 bases, leaving 27 bases between the germline ends. The CDR3 spans 17 residues. CDR3 nucleotides: TGTGCCAGCAAGGCCCCCCCGGGGGGCGCAGGATCCCATGGCTACACCTTC. Translated: CASKAPPGGAGSHGYTF.

This clonotype was counted a single time. CDR3 loop: CASRSHDQGYYGYTF. Here the CDR3 DNA reads TGTGCCAGCAGGTCCCACGACCAGGGGTACTATGGCTACACCTTC. The chain employs TRBV28 and TRBJ1-2; a weak D match, TRBD1 (6 bases). The CDR3 is 15 residues long. The germline V gene has CDR1 MDHEN and CDR2 SYDVKM. The V and J ends lost 6 bases and 3 bases respectively, with 17 bases between them.

The chain employs TRBV5-1 and TRBJ2-7; 7 bases align to TRBD1. Germline CDR1 is SGHRS and CDR2 is YFSETQ. V lost 5 bases, J lost 2 bases, and 13 bases stayed unmatched. The CDR3 contains 16 residues. CDR3 protein: CASSTVSGQRAYEQYF. For the CDR3, the DNA is TGCGCCAGCAGTACCGTCTCGGGACAGAGAGCCTACGAGCAGTACTTC.

The table lists this clonotype with many counts. V is TRBV10-3 and J is TRBJ2-1; 8 nucleotides match TRBD2. The V gene end was trimmed by 7 bases and the J gene end by 5 bases; junction bases not matched to a gene: 10. There are 15 residues in the CDR3. Germline assignment: CDR1 ENHRY and CDR2 SYGVKD. This chain's CDR3 is CAITRGAGVDNEQFF. CDR3 nucleotides: TGTGCCATCACCCGGGGAGCGGGAGTGGACAATGAGCAGTTCTTC.

This clonotype was picked up a small number of times. V is TRBV28 and J is TRBJ2-7; TRBD2 aligns across 8 bases. V shed 7 bases and J 1 base; nucleotides not matched to a gene: 15. Per germline, CDR1 MDHEN and CDR2 SYDVKM. The CDR3 sequence is 17 residues long. CDR3 DNA sequence: TGTGCCAGCAATTTCCGTACAGGGACTAGGGGTTCCTACGAGCAGTACTTC. It is translated as CASNFRTGTRGSYEQYF.

DNA of the CDR3: TGTGCCAGCAGCTTAGCCAGGGGCATGAACTATGGCTACACCTTC. Amino acid sequence: CASSLARGMNYGYTF. The genes are TRBV7-2 and TRBJ1-2; D may be TRBD1 (6 bases). Trimming shortened V by 0 bases and J by 2 bases, and 10 bases separated the two germline ends. This CDR3 comprises 15 residues. Germline CDR1 reads SGHTA; CDR2 reads FQGNSA. Together with reference TRBV7-2 and TRBJ1-2, the CDR3 gives the full variable domain: GAGVSQSPSNKVTEKGKDVELRCDPISGHTALYWYRQSLGQGLEFLIYFQGNSAPDKSGLPSDRFSAERTGGSVSTLTIQRTQQEDSAVYLCASSLARGMNYGYTFGSGTRLTVV.

The rearrangement uses TRBV20-1 and TRBJ1-2; D perhaps matches TRBD1 (6 bases). In germline, CDR1 is DFQATT, CDR2 SNEGSKA (reference sequence). CDR3 length: 12 amino acids. Between the trimmed V and J ends, which lost 1 base and 4 bases, there was a span of 7 bases. The DNA for the CDR3 is TGCAGTGCTAGAGTAGGGGGCTATGGCTACACCTTC. It encodes CSARVGGYGYTF.

This clonotype was observed a handful of times. The rearrangement uses TRBV14 and TRBJ1-4, with D perhaps TRBD1 (6 bases). CDR1 and CDR2 from the germline V gene are SGHDN and FVKESK. V was cut by 4 bases and J by 7 bases, with 13 bases left in between. The CDR3 runs 14 residues. The CDR3 spells CASSPPGQSEKLFF. The DNA for the CDR3 is TGTGCCAGCAGCCCGCCAGGACAGAGTGAAAAACTGTTTTTT.

This clonotype was counted between two and nine times. The rearrangement uses TRBV7-9 and TRBJ2-1, with 8 bases that match TRBD2. Trimming removed 5 bases from V and 3 bases from J; junction bases left unmatched: 9. The CDR3 totals 16 residues. Germline CDR1 reads SEHNR; CDR2 reads FQNEAQ (reference sequence). As DNA, the CDR3 is TGTGCCAGCAGCCCCCCAAGCGGGAGCCTCTACAATGAGCAGTTCTTC. Residues: CASSPPSGSLYNEQFF.

The V call is TRBV20-1, the J call TRBJ1-1; D is ambiguous. Germline lookup yields CDR1 DFQATT and CDR2 SNEGSKA (reference sequence). The CDR3 totals 13 residues. V was clipped by 4 bases and J by 0 bases, with 9 bases between them. The CDR3 coding sequence is TGCAGTGCTACGGACCGGCTGAACACTGAAGCTTTCTTT. Encoded protein: CSATDRLNTEAFF.

This clonotype has only a few counts. The chain uses TRBV28 and TRBJ2-1; D unclear. This CDR3 spans 11 amino acids. The germline V gene encodes CDR1 MDHEN and CDR2 SYDVKM. Between the trimmed V and J ends, which lost 3 bases and 7 bases, there was a span of 4 bases. Here the CDR3 reads CASSFKNEQFF. The CDR3 bases are TGTGCCAGCAGTTTTAAGAATGAGCAGTTCTTC.

CDR3 coding DNA: TGTGCCAGCAGCTTAGGCCACAGCTCCTACAATGAGCAGTTCTTC. This gives the protein CASSLGHSSYNEQFF. This chain connects TRBV7-9 to TRBJ2-1, with D hard to call. Germline V gene sequence: CDR1 SEHNR, CDR2 FQNEAQ (reference sequence). The CDR3 is 15 residues long. V was shortened by 1 base and J by 0 bases, with 7 bases between the two germline ends.

This clonotype showed up many times. The rearrangement links TRBV29-1 to TRBJ2-7; 8 nucleotides agree with TRBD2. V trimming: 6 bases; J trimming: 5 bases; junction bases outside the gene matches: 9. The CDR3 covers 13 residues. Germline V lookup: CDR1 SQVTM, CDR2 ANQGSEA. This CDR3 is CSVDSGRANEQYF. CDR3 DNA: TGCAGCGTAGATTCCGGGAGGGCCAACGAGCAGTACTTC.

The V call is TRBV6-1, the J call TRBJ1-2; D remains ambiguous. This CDR3 region has 14 residues. CDR1 and CDR2 (germline): MNHNS, SASEGT. Trimming pared 6 bases from V and 6 bases from J, leaving 17 bases between. Written as DNA, the CDR3 is TGTGCCAGCAGCCCCATTCCGGACGCCGATGGCTACACCTTC. Its protein is CASSPIPDADGYTF.

The rearrangement uses TRBV20-1 and TRBJ2-7, with D possibly being TRBD2 (7 bases). The CDR3 consists of 14 residues. Between the trimmed V and J ends, which lost 3 bases and 7 bases, there was a span of 19 bases. Germline V gene lookup returns CDR1 DFQATT and CDR2 SNEGSKA (reference sequence). The CDR3 DNA sequence: TGCAGTGCTAGGGTCGGGGGAAGGGGGGGTGAGCAGTACTTC. Translation: CSARVGGRGGEQYF.

This clonotype has more than one count but fewer than ten. The gene calls are TRBV5-4 and TRBJ2-5, with TRBD2 matching 9 bases. Germline loops: CDR1 SGHNT, CDR2 YYREEE (reference sequence). Trimming removed 1 base from V and 3 bases from J; junction bases left unmatched: 7. The CDR3 is made up of 16 amino acids. The CDR3 sequence: CASSLRGGGAEETQYF. The CDR3 DNA sequence: TGTGCCAGCAGCTTGAGAGGCGGGGGGGCTGAAGAGACCCAGTACTTC. Using reference TRBV5-4 and TRBJ2-5 for the parts outside the CDR3, the full variable domain is ETGVTQSPTHLIKTRGQQVTLRCSSQSGHNTVSWYQQALGQGPQFIFQYYREEENGRGNFPPRFSGLQFPNYSSELNVNALELDDSALYLCASSLRGGGAEETQYFGPGTRLLVL.

This clonotype was recorded a few times. The rearrangement joins TRBV4-1 to TRBJ1-2; possible D gene TRBD1, 5 bases. This CDR3 contains 15 residues. Per the germline V gene, CDR1 is MGHRA and CDR2 is YSYEKL. The V end was cut by 0 bases, the J end by 3 bases, with 11 bases between. CDR3 in amino acids: CASSQDIEQDYGYTF. CDR3 DNA sequence: TGCGCCAGCAGCCAAGATATTGAACAGGACTATGGCTACACCTTC.

The V call is TRBV9, the J call TRBJ2-3, with TRBD2 as a possible D gene (5 bases). With 3 bases removed from V and 0 bases from J, the gap between germline ends came to 17 bases. Germline CDR1 reads SGDLS; CDR2 reads YYNGEE. CDR3 length equals 17 residues. Here the CDR3 DNA reads TGTGCCAGCAGCGGCGAAAGTAGGTGGGAGAGCACAGATACGCAGTATTTT. It translates to CASSGESRWESTDTQYF. The whole variable domain, remainder taken from reference TRBV9 and TRBJ2-3, is DSGVTQTPKHLITATGQRVTLRCSPRSGDLSVYWYQQSLDQGLQFLIQYYNGEERAKGNILERFSAQQFPDLHSELNLSSLELGDSALYFCASSGESRWESTDTQYFGPGTRLTVL.

This clonotype has more than one count but fewer than ten. V and J are TRBV5-1 and TRBJ2-5; 7 nucleotides line up with TRBD2. This CDR3 has 13 residues. J lost 2 bases, V lost 4 bases, and 2 bases had no gene match. Per the germline V gene, CDR1 is SGHRS and CDR2 is YFSETQ. This CDR3 is CASSDGGQETQYF. The CDR3 region has the DNA TGCGCCAGCAGCGACGGGGGGCAAGAGACCCAGTACTTC.